A single sample gave rise to the 27 T cell receptor beta chains below, sequenced in a study of Ad26.COV2.S vaccination and SARS-CoV-2 variants. The treatment denotes: roughly 20 received Ad26.COV2.S at low or high dose, single or two shots; about 5 received placebo; per-sample allocation not given. Sampling was done on day 63 after the first vaccine or placebo injection. Measured with immunoSEQ multiplex PCR; TCRdb has only the in-frame clones, and not every one. The sample lists around 300,000 clones; around 89% were seen once. The sample was peripheral blood, taken in a trial of Ad26.COV2.S vaccine versus placebo. The receptors here all came from a person between 18 and 59 years old who received the Ad26.COV2.S COVID-19 vaccine or a placebo.

The chain employs TRBV7-9 and TRBJ2-3, with TRBD2 matching over 7 bases. The germline CDR1 and CDR2 sequences are SEHNR and FQNEAQ (reference sequence). V lost 4 bases to trimming and J lost 2 bases; unmatched junction nucleotides: 3. The length of the CDR3 is 14 residues. The CDR3 DNA sequence: TGTGCCAGCAGCTGGGGGGGGAACACAGATACGCAGTATTTT. Its protein product is CASSWGGNTDTQYF.

This clone occurred a few times. V is TRBV10-2 and J is TRBJ1-5; 7 nucleotides match TRBD1. CDR1 and CDR2 from the germline V gene are WSHSY and SAAADI. The CDR3 has 14 residues. J gave up 2 bases and V 3 bases, and 1 base lay outside the gene matches. The DNA for the CDR3 is TGCGCCAGCAGTGATACAGGGGGCAATCAGCCCCAGCATTTT. It specifies CASSDTGGNQPQHF.

In the case of this clone: The same CDR3 is also encoded by other DNA sequences in this sample. The chain uses TRBV28 and TRBJ2-5, with TRBD2 identical over 12 bases. The CDR3 consists of 16 residues. J was trimmed by 1 base and V by 2 bases; bases with no gene match: 2. Germline CDR1 is MDHEN and CDR2 is SYDVKM. The CDR3 region is CASSLRLAGVQETQYF. The CDR3 nucleotides are TGTGCCAGCAGTTTAAGACTAGCGGGGGTCCAAGAGACCCAGTACTTC.

The chain employs TRBV7-9 and TRBJ2-5; tentatively, D is TRBD2 (6 bases). Germline CDR1 is SEHNR and CDR2 is FQNEAQ (reference sequence). V was trimmed by 3 bases and J by 1 base, leaving 9 bases between them. This CDR3 has 14 amino acids. The CDR3 loop reads CASSFREIQETQYF. The DNA for the CDR3 is TGTGCCAGCAGCTTCCGGGAGATCCAAGAGACCCAGTACTTC.

The J gene is TRBJ2-1, the V gene TRBV5-6; D tentatively reads TRBD1 or TRBD2 (6 bases each). In germline, CDR1 is SGHDT, CDR2 YYEEEE. CDR3 length: 17 amino acids. The V gene lost 4 bases and the J gene lost 2 bases, with 19 bases spanning the gap. The CDR3: CASSTKQGGTTYNEQFF. The DNA for the CDR3 is TGTGCCAGCAGCACAAAACAGGGCGGGACCACCTACAATGAGCAGTTCTTC.

J is TRBJ2-5 and V is TRBV4-1; the D gene is possibly TRBD2 (6 bases). Germline CDR1 MGHRA, CDR2 YSYEKL. The CDR3 is made up of 15 amino acids. V was pared by 1 base and J by 5 bases, with 14 bases between. DNA of the CDR3: TGCGCCAGCAGCCAAGTGGGGCTAGCGACGGAGACCCAGTACTTC. Translating it yields CASSQVGLATETQYF.

The chain employs TRBV2 and TRBJ2-2; D may be TRBD2 (5 bases). The V end was cut by 2 bases, the J end by 11 bases, with 9 bases between. Per the germline V gene, CDR1 is SNHLY and CDR2 is FYNNEI. The CDR3 sequence is 12 residues long. The CDR3 reads CASSEYDYELFF. In DNA form, the CDR3 reads TGTGCCAGCAGTGAATATGACTACGAGCTGTTTTTT.

The chain employs TRBV19 and TRBJ1-4; D is ambiguous. There are 13 residues in the CDR3. Germline values: CDR1 LNHDA, CDR2 SQIVND (reference sequence). V shed 8 bases and J shed 11 bases, with 18 bases lying between them. CDR3 bases: TGTGCCAGTGCCCCAGAGGAAAGGGATAAACTGTTTTTT. It is translated as CASAPEERDKLFF.

The V call is TRBV19, the J call TRBJ2-5; D is undetermined. The CDR3 consists of 13 residues. The germline V and J ends were trimmed by 4 bases and 2 bases, with 8 bases remaining between them. Germline values: CDR1 LNHDA, CDR2 SQIVND (reference sequence). The CDR3 spells CASSTGPQETQYF. The CDR3 DNA reads TGTGCCAGTAGTACTGGGCCTCAAGAGACCCAGTACTTC.

This chain joins TRBV18 and TRBJ2-5, with 8 bases matching TRBD2. Germline loops: CDR1 KGHSH, CDR2 LQKENI. The CDR3 sequence is 14 residues long. V was pared by 3 bases and J by 3 bases, with 3 bases of the junction left unmatched. Here the CDR3 reads CASSPAGGKETQYF. Here the CDR3 DNA reads TGTGCCAGCTCACCGGCGGGGGGAAAAGAGACCCAGTACTTC.

The gene calls are TRBV24-1 and TRBJ2-7; 12 nucleotides agree with TRBD2. The CDR3 runs 18 residues. In germline, CDR1 is KGHDR, CDR2 SFDVKD. V shed 5 bases and J 5 bases; nucleotides not matched to a gene: 15. The CDR3 reads CATSAPTPTSGSRDEQYF. The CDR3 bases are TGTGCCACCAGTGCCCCCACCCCGACTAGCGGGAGTAGAGACGAGCAGTACTTC.

The rearrangement links TRBV10-2 to TRBJ2-1; 10 bases match TRBD2. The CDR3 is 16 residues long. The trim removed 3 bases at V and 2 bases at J, leaving 4 bases unmatched. From germline, CDR1 is WSHSY and CDR2 SAAADI. CDR3 loop: CASSDPTSGAYNEQFF. The CDR3 DNA follows: TGCGCCAGCAGTGACCCCACTAGCGGGGCCTACAATGAGCAGTTCTTC.

The rearrangement uses TRBV28 and TRBJ1-2; D remains unclear. This CDR3 is 15 amino acids long. Germline V gene sequence: CDR1 MDHEN, CDR2 SYDVKM. The V end was cut by 1 base, the J end by 2 bases, with 11 bases between. The CDR3 DNA reads as TGTGCCAGCAGTTTATTAACCCACACCAACTATGGCTACACCTTC. Translated, it gives CASSLLTHTNYGYTF.

V usage is TRBV2 and J usage is TRBJ1-2, with no clear D. Trimming shortened V by 8 bases and J by 13 bases, and 11 bases separated the two germline ends. The CDR3 spans 9 residues. Germline CDR1 and CDR2: SNHLY and FYNNEI. The CDR3 protein is CASDKLITF. CDR3 DNA: TGTGCCAGCGACAAACTCATCACCTTC.

The chain has TRBV27 and TRBJ2-4; weak D call: TRBD1 (6 bases). Trimming removed 5 bases at V and 6 bases at J, with 14 bases between. The CDR3 spans 14 residues. In germline, CDR1 is MNHEY, CDR2 SMNVEV (reference sequence). The CDR3 spells CASSPGQHPNIQYF. The CDR3 DNA sequence: TGTGCCAGCAGTCCTGGACAGCACCCAAACATTCAGTACTTC.

The chain combines TRBV5-8 with TRBJ2-2; D unresolved. Trimming removed 0 bases at V and 6 bases at J, with 6 bases between. The germline gives CDR1 SGHTS, CDR2 YDEGEE. The CDR3 is 13 residues long. CDR3 loop: CASSLVDSGELFF. In DNA form, the CDR3 reads TGTGCCAGCAGCTTGGTGGATTCCGGGGAGCTGTTTTTT.

The J gene is TRBJ1-5, the V gene TRBV2; D not resolved. The CDR3 is 14 residues long. The V gene's germline CDR1 is SNHLY and CDR2 FYNNEI. V gave up 8 bases and J gave up 2 bases, with 13 bases separating them. Written as DNA, the CDR3 is TGTGCCAGCGATCTGGGCTGGGGCAATCAGCCCCAGCATTTT. Its translation: CASDLGWGNQPQHF.

The CDR3 spells CAISESSGVSTDTQYF. The CDR3 DNA sequence: TGTGCCATCAGTGAATCTAGCGGGGTGAGCACAGATACGCAGTATTTT. The V gene is TRBV10-3, the J gene TRBJ2-3; 9 nucleotides agree with TRBD2. CDR1 ENHRY and CDR2 SYGVKD come from the germline V gene. Unmatched junction bases numbered 4, after V lost 3 bases and J lost 0 bases. The CDR3 totals 16 residues.

The J gene is TRBJ1-3, the V gene TRBV7-9; no reliable D call. V was shortened by 0 bases and J by 0 bases, with 6 bases between the two germline ends. Germline CDR1 and CDR2: SEHNR and FQNEAQ (reference sequence). The CDR3 consists of 15 residues. In DNA form, the CDR3 reads TGTGCCAGCAGCTTAGCTCAGGTCTCTGGAAACACCATATATTTT. Protein sequence: CASSLAQVSGNTIYF. The full variable domain, rest sourced from reference TRBV7-9 and TRBJ1-3, is DTGVSQNPRHKITKRGQNVTFRCDPISEHNRLYWYRQTLGQGPEFLTYFQNEAQLEKSRLLSDRFSAERPKGSFSTLEIQRTEQGDSAMYLCASSLAQVSGNTIYFGEGSWLTVV.

The gene calls are TRBV9 and TRBJ2-1; 7 bases agree with TRBD1. CDR3 size: 16 residues. In germline, CDR1 is SGDLS, CDR2 YYNGEE. J gave up 5 bases and V 1 base, and 9 bases lay outside the gene matches. The CDR3 loop is CASSVPPGTANNEQFF. In DNA, the CDR3 is TGTGCCAGCAGCGTACCTCCCGGGACAGCAAACAATGAGCAGTTCTTC.

This chain uses TRBV18 with TRBJ2-7, with D unresolved. V was cut by 1 base and J by 3 bases, with 7 bases left in between. The CDR3 runs 13 residues. Germline lookup yields CDR1 KGHSH and CDR2 LQKENI. The CDR3 protein is CASSPQAFYEQYF. CDR3 DNA sequence: TGTGCCAGCTCACCACAGGCCTTCTACGAGCAGTACTTC.

The chain is built from TRBV5-1 and TRBJ2-7; TRBD2 matches at 11 bases. Germline trimming cut 4 bases from V and 5 bases from J; bases unmatched to any gene: 11. This CDR3 is 16 amino acids long. Germline assignment: CDR1 SGHRS and CDR2 YFSETQ. The CDR3 loop is CASSRSPGLADHEQYF. CDR3 in DNA: TGCGCCAGCAGCCGATCCCCGGGACTAGCGGACCACGAGCAGTACTTC.

The rearrangement links TRBV19 to TRBJ2-3; 12 nucleotides line up with TRBD1. Trimming cost V 9 bases and J 5 bases; bases outside gene matches: 6. Germline CDR1 is LNHDA and CDR2 is SQIVND (reference sequence). This CDR3 contains 14 residues. The CDR3 loop reads CASSGTGGVDTQYF. The CDR3 DNA reads as TGTGCCAGCTCCGGGACAGGGGGCGTAGATACGCAGTATTTT.

The chain uses TRBV11-2 and TRBJ1-1, with TRBD1 matching 9 bases. V lost 5 bases and J lost 5; bases outside the gene matches: 9. This CDR3 spans 15 amino acids. CDR1 and CDR2 (germline): SGHAT, FQNNGV. The CDR3 DNA reads TGTGCCAGCAGCCCGAGGACAGGGGTTAGTACTGAAGCTTTCTTT. This encodes CASSPRTGVSTEAFF.

V gene TRBV6-5 combines with J gene TRBJ1-1; 10 bases match TRBD1. Losses at the gene ends were 6 bases for V and 0 bases for J; bases not matched to a gene: 4. The germline gives CDR1 MNHEY, CDR2 SVGAGI. The CDR3 is 15 amino acids. Here the CDR3 reads CASRRTGGLNTEAFF. The CDR3 DNA follows: TGTGCCAGCAGAAGGACAGGGGGTTTGAACACTGAAGCTTTCTTT.

Here the CDR3 reads CASSPGGSSGRAHGTQYF. Written as DNA, the CDR3 is TGTGCCAGCAGCCCTGGGGGGTCAAGCGGGAGGGCCCACGGTACGCAGTATTTT. The chain combines TRBV9 with TRBJ2-3, with 10 bases identical to TRBD2. Germline V gene data show CDR1 as SGDLS and CDR2 as YYNGEE. V gave up 4 bases and J gave up 8 bases; unmatched junction bases: 19. The CDR3 consists of 18 residues.

The CDR3 loop reads CATSKTGNTGELFF. The CDR3 region has the DNA TGTGCCACCAGTAAGACAGGAAACACCGGGGAGCTGTTTTTT. This chain connects TRBV24-1 to TRBJ2-2; D might be TRBD1 (6 bases). Trimming left V 6 bases short and J 2 bases short, with 9 bases between. CDR1 is KGHDR and CDR2 is SFDVKD in the germline V gene. The CDR3 extends over 14 amino acids.